This T cell receptor beta chain was identified during a study of identical twins. Template switching added a universal primer binding site, and final cDNA carried unique molecular identifiers. TCRdb reanalysed the 5' RACE reads using MiXCR and keeps one entry per CDR3 protein. The sample lists around 650,000 distinct CDR3 sequences; less than 9% were seen once. This clonotype was seen a few times. Its antigen is unknown. Germline-derived CDR1 and CDR2 are SQVTM and ANQGSEA. CDR3 length: 17 amino acids. Trimming removed 7 bases from V and 4 bases from J; junction bases left unmatched: 21. Study-level results: Out-of-frame TCR alpha sharing observed in monozygotic twins exceeded model estimates. Zero-insertion analyses were open to partial confounding by invariant MAIT and iNKT cells. There were fewer insertions in abundant cord blood beta clonotypes, but memory repertoires showed no such pattern.

These data were likewise used in another study, on yellow fever vaccine responses in identical twins.

The sample taken for sequencing was PBMCs. The source is a woman aged 18-29 years in good health. The chain carries TRBV29-1 and TRBJ2-5; 7 bases match TRBD1. Here the CDR3 DNA reads TGCAGCGCCGGTGGGCCTTTGGACAGGCCCGAGAGAGAGACCCAGTACTTC. Encoded protein: CSAGGPLDRPERETQYF.